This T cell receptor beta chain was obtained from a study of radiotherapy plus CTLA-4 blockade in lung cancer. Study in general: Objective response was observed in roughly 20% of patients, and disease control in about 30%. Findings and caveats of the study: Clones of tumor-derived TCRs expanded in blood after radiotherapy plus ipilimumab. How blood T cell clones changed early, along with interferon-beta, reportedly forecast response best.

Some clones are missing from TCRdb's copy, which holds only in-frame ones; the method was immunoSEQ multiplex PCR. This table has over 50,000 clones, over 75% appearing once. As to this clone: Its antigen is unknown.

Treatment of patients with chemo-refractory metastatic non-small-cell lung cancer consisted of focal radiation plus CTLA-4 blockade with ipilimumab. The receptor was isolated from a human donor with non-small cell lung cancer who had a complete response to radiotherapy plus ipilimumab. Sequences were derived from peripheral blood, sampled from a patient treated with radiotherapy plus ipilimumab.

CDR3 sequence: CASSLRQGAPANEKLFF. The CDR3 coding sequence is TGTGCCAGCAGCCTGAGACAGGGGGCGCCGGCTAATGAAAAACTGTTTTTT. The J gene is TRBJ1-4, the V gene TRBV5-4; 10 bases map to TRBD1. From germline, CDR1 is SGHNT and CDR2 YYREEE (reference sequence). The CDR3 covers 17 residues. V shed 4 bases and J 3 bases; nucleotides not matched to a gene: 9.